Presented here are 19 T cell receptor beta chains from one specimen sequenced in a study of breast tumors, draining lymph nodes, adjacent tissues. Breast cancer patients provided tissue from their axillary draining lymph nodes. TCRdb reprocessed the multiplex PCR reads with MiXCR, giving one entry per CDR3 protein. The sample lists roughly 260,000 distinct CDR3 sequences; about 33% were seen once. The source material was axillary lymph node tissue. The receptors here all came from a female donor with breast cancer. Some clones in this sample may be carry-over from other donors' samples.

The rearrangement joins TRBV20-1 to TRBJ2-7; no clear D gene. Germline V lookup: CDR1 DFQATT, CDR2 SNEGSKA (reference sequence). The CDR3 length is 14 residues. Trimming took 0 bases from V and 0 from J, leaving 9 bases between them. CDR3 protein: CSARDSSHSYEQYF. The CDR3 coding sequence is TGCAGTGCTAGAGATTCAAGCCACTCCTACGAGCAGTACTTC.

This clonotype was detected many times. The CDR3 spells CSARSLDSTDTQYF. Written as DNA, the CDR3 is TGCAGTGCTAGGTCCCTTGACAGCACAGATACGCAGTATTTT. The rearrangement links TRBV20-1 to TRBJ2-3; D is unresolved. This CDR3 spans 14 amino acids. The V gene lost 3 bases and the J gene lost 0 bases, with 10 bases spanning the gap. Germline-derived CDR1 and CDR2 are DFQATT and SNEGSKA (reference sequence).

The chain employs TRBV20-1 and TRBJ2-7; 14 bases agree with TRBD2. Germline loops: CDR1 DFQATT, CDR2 SNEGSKA (reference sequence). This CDR3 spans 15 amino acids. Trimming cost V 7 bases and J 7 bases; bases outside gene matches: 12. DNA for the CDR3: TGCAGTGAGGGGCCGACTAGCGGGAGGGCAAGGGAGCAGTACTTC. Translating gives CSEGPTSGRAREQYF.

As regards this clonotype: A much larger clone lies one base from this, so it may be a read error. The chain has TRBV7-9 and TRBJ2-1; D perhaps matches TRBD1 (5 bases). Trimming removed 5 bases at V and 7 bases at J, with 21 bases between. Germline values: CDR1 SEHNR, CDR2 FQNEAQ (reference sequence). The CDR3 is 16 amino acids. The CDR3 DNA sequence: TGTGCCAGCAGCCAAAGGCGGACAAGGGGTGGAAATGAGCAGTTCTTC. As protein: CASSQRRTRGGNEQFF.

The sample holds many counts of this clonotype. The chain has TRBV30 and TRBJ2-7; 7 positions agree with TRBD1. The CDR3 spans 13 residues. The germline V gene has CDR1 GTSNPN and CDR2 SVGIG (reference sequence). With 3 bases clipped from V and 7 bases from J, the junction kept 9 bases outside the gene matches. The CDR3 coding sequence is TGTGCCTGGAGCCAAACAGGGGTGAGGGAGCAGTACTTC. This translates into CAWSQTGVREQYF.

This clonotype has a count of ten or more. The V call is TRBV9, the J call TRBJ1-2; 7 positions match TRBD1. V dropped 3 bases and J dropped 8; count of bases not matched to a gene: 4. CDR1 and CDR2 from the germline V gene are SGDLS and YYNGEE. The CDR3 length is 12 residues. This CDR3 reads CASSARQGGYTF. The CDR3 nucleotides read TGTGCCAGCAGCGCGAGACAGGGAGGCTACACCTTC.

As concerns this clonotype: This may be a read error, as it is one base from a much larger clone. The CDR3 sequence: CASSLRVQAGYTF. In DNA form, the CDR3 reads TGTGCCAGCAGCTTGAGAGTACAGGCGGGCTACACCTTC. The chain recombines TRBV11-2 with TRBJ1-2; D perhaps matches TRBD1 (5 bases). The CDR3 length is 13 residues. Trimming pared 3 bases from V and 8 bases from J, leaving 13 bases between. Per the germline V gene, CDR1 is SGHAT and CDR2 is FQNNGV.

As regards this clonotype: A read error may explain this, as a much larger clone is one base away. CDR3 bases: TGCAGTGCTAGAATCGGTTTCGGTGGGGCTCCGAAATTGGATTGGGCTAGCGGCTCCTACGAGCAGTACTTC. Translating gives CSARIGFGGAPKLDWASGSYEQYF. This chain links TRBV20-1 with TRBJ2-7, with 7 bases aligning to TRBD2. Germline lookup yields CDR1 DFQATT and CDR2 SNEGSKA (reference sequence). There are 24 residues in the CDR3. The trim removed 2 bases at V and 0 bases at J, leaving 34 bases unmatched.

This clonotype was seen repeatedly, ten times or more. The rearrangement links TRBV7-6 to TRBJ2-7; D perhaps matches TRBD1 (5 bases). Trimming stripped 2 bases from V and 3 bases from J, with 8 bases between. CDR3 length equals 13 residues. Germline values: CDR1 SGHVS, CDR2 FNYEAQ. CDR3 protein: CASSLSRDYEQYF. CDR3 DNA sequence: TGTGCCAGCAGCTTATCCAGGGACTACGAGCAGTACTTC.

This clonotype was detected many times. The chain recombines TRBV12-3 or TRBV12-4 with TRBJ1-2; D remains ambiguous. The V end was cut by 5 bases, the J end by 0 bases, with 7 bases between. This CDR3 region has 13 residues. The CDR3, as DNA: TGTGCCAGCAGTGAAAAGGCTAACTATGGCTACACCTTC. This encodes CASSEKANYGYTF.

This clonotype was seen ten or more times. V is TRBV19 and J is TRBJ1-2; D call uncertain. This CDR3 is 14 amino acids long. With 4 bases removed from V and 7 bases from J, the gap between germline ends came to 16 bases. Germline V gene data show CDR1 as LNHDA and CDR2 as SQIVND (reference sequence). This chain's CDR3 is CASSTSGPSRGYTF. The CDR3 region has the DNA TGTGCCAGTAGTACCAGTGGACCTTCACGTGGCTACACCTTC.

Remarks on this clonotype: This may be a read error: a much more frequent sequence differs by one nucleotide. The chain combines TRBV11-2 with TRBJ2-1, with D hard to call. Between the trimmed V and J ends, which lost 0 bases and 9 bases, there was a span of 9 bases. The CDR3 sequence is 13 residues long. Germline V lookup: CDR1 SGHAT, CDR2 FQNNGV. CDR3 sequence: CASSLESFTEQFF. The CDR3 nucleotides read TGTGCCAGCAGCTTAGAGAGTTTCACTGAGCAGTTCTTC.

A remark on this clonotype: One base away lies a much larger clone, so this may be a sequencing read error. The rearrangement uses TRBV6-5 and TRBJ1-2; 8 bases match TRBD1. The CDR3 is made up of 13 amino acids. The germline V gene encodes CDR1 MNHEY and CDR2 SVGAGI. This CDR3 reads CVSSYRGANGYTF. The CDR3 nucleotides read TGTGTCAGCAGTTACAGGGGGGCGAATGGCTACACCTTC.

A single count supports this clonotype. The V call is TRBV15, the J call TRBJ1-5, with a possible D match to TRBD1 (6 bases). In germline, CDR1 is LNHNV, CDR2 YYDKDF (reference sequence). Trimming pared 1 base from V and 2 bases from J, leaving 9 bases between. The CDR3 sequence is 15 residues long. CDR3 coding DNA: TGTGCCACCAGCAGAGGGCGACAGGGCAATCAGCCCCAGCATTTT. The encoded protein is CATSRGRQGNQPQHF. The full variable domain, completed using reference TRBV15 and TRBJ1-5, is DAMVIQNPRYQVTQFGKPVTLSCSQTLNHNVMYWYQQKSSQAPKLLFHYYDKDFNNEADTPDNFQSRRPNTSFCFLDIRSPGLGDTAMYLCATSRGRQGNQPQHFGDGTRLSIL.

Comment on this clonotype: This clone may be a read error of a much larger clone one base away. The chain carries TRBV10-3 and TRBJ1-2; D uncertain. The CDR3 is made up of 15 amino acids. Looked up from germline, CDR1 is ENHRY and CDR2 is SYGVKD. V was clipped by 3 bases and J by 2 bases, with 13 bases between them. The CDR3 sequence is CAISESYGLNYGYTF. In DNA form, the CDR3 reads TGTGCCATCAGTGAATCCTACGGGCTAAACTATGGCTACACCTTC.

V is TRBV9 and J is TRBJ1-4; 7 bases match TRBD1. V gave up 1 base and J gave up 4 bases; unmatched junction bases: 4. Germline CDR1 is SGDLS and CDR2 is YYNGEE. The CDR3 is 15 amino acids. CDR3 residues: CASSVSAGGNEKLFF. The CDR3 DNA sequence: TGTGCCAGCAGCGTAAGTGCAGGGGGTAATGAAAAACTGTTTTTT.

This clonotype was seen ten or more times. The chain joins TRBV7-2 to TRBJ2-7, with D possibly matching TRBD2 (5 bases). This CDR3 is built from 15 residues. With 3 bases removed from V and 3 bases from J, the gap between germline ends came to 15 bases. Germline assignment: CDR1 SGHTA and CDR2 FQGNSA. CDR3 nucleotide sequence: TGTGCCAGCAGCTTCGGGGTAGCGCGCCTCTACGAGCAGTACTTC. Protein sequence: CASSFGVARLYEQYF.

With regard to this clonotype: A much more abundant neighbour one base away suggests this may be a read error. V usage is TRBV5-8 and J usage is TRBJ2-3; D may match TRBD1 or TRBD2 (5 bases each). The CDR3 extends over 16 amino acids. From germline, CDR1 is SGHTS and CDR2 YDEGEE. V dropped 0 bases and J dropped 0 bases, with 11 bases sitting between them. Here the CDR3 DNA reads TGTGCCAGCAGCTTGGGGGACCCTCCTAGCACAGATACGCAGTATTTT. Protein product: CASSLGDPPSTDTQYF.

With regard to this clonotype: A much larger clone sits a single nucleotide away, making a read error possible. The chain recombines TRBV5-5 with TRBJ2-1; TRBD2 might be the D (6 bases). This CDR3 has 16 amino acids. Between the trimmed V and J ends, which lost 2 bases and 6 bases, there was a span of 18 bases. Per the germline V gene, CDR1 is SGHKS and CDR2 is YYEKEE (reference sequence). The DNA of the CDR3 is TGTGCCAGCAGCTTCTGGGCTCCGACTAGAAGCAATGAGCAGTTCTTC. The encoded protein is CASSFWAPTRSNEQFF.